What follows describes a single T cell receptor (beta chain). It has no known antigen specificity. Base qualities are missing; no much larger clone stands one base away. This entry belongs to a study of cytomegalovirus exposure and HLA in healthy donors (dated by TCRdb to 2016 to 2017). In terms of the full investigation: According to an earlier analysis of 450 to 650 of the donors, about 190 million T cells yielded some 110 million unique TCR beta sequences and about 300 Gb of sequence data. The study used immunosequencing to profile the T cell repertoires of more than 650 subjects and linked those repertoires to cytomegalovirus serostatus. Around 320 gigabases of sequencing data and tens of millions of unique TCR sequences were included in an early release covering roughly 600 HLA-typed donors. An earlier analysis of roughly 600 of the donors used high-throughput TCR beta sequencing to judge whether each TCR beta V gene segment behaved as functional or pseudogenic. All discovery cohort repertoires had been generated on a single sequencing platform. HLA typing covered class I and class II loci at four-digit resolution. Donor age, sex, ethnicity and CMV serostatus were compiled together with the repertoire data. The study aimed to test whether signatures of past pathogen exposure could be identified by cataloging public T cell receptors. To study patterns of TCR occurrence, a later analysis re-analyzed previously published TCR beta repertoires from 600 to 750 donors and added high-resolution HLA genotyping. Typing coverage varied by locus: roughly 629-630 donors for A, B, C, DRB1 and DQB1; roughly 510 for DQA1; nearly 610 for DPA1; about 450 for DPB1. In the later analysis, no new phenotypic data were used to find candidate immune exposures; instead, reliance was placed on TCR beta sequences and their occurrence across donors. Across 300 to 400 genotyped donors of the cohort, an average of approximately 220,000 unique TCR beta nucleotide sequences per donor were sequenced, and approximately 17% of those sequences were non-productive. The genetic ancestry cluster associated with self-reported Caucasian donors included 81% of the roughly 400 genotyped donors. To predict cytomegalovirus infection status, the study combined high-throughput TCR immunosequencing, statistical association of individual TCRs with disease status, and machine learning. In addition to the first cohort of roughly 700 subjects, a separate validation cohort of around 110 different subjects was used. Four to six DR-DQ haplotypes were handled as single units for association and clustering because linkage in the cohort was strong. In a later genetic analysis, genome-wide SNP genotypes for about 55% of the roughly 670 donors were used, and that subset was treated as a discovery cohort.

The cohort consisted of 600 to 700 healthy bone marrow donors. All cohort members were sampled while nominally healthy, although unrecorded immune exposures were likely present. The donor tested CMV seropositive, placing the donor among the 289 seropositive members of the cohort. A peripheral blood sample was collected from each donor, and TCR beta sequencing was performed on peripheral blood mononuclear cells. The Qiagen DNeasy Blood Extraction Kit was used to extract genomic DNA from the blood cell samples. The paper as a whole reports these results and caveats: Correlated functional status among segregating V segments might be attributable to linkage disequilibrium, but an unknown experimental factor could not be ruled out. Broadly in line with IMGT annotations, most TCR beta V segments showed up in productive rearrangements about 90% or about 30% of the time in an earlier analysis of approximately 640 of the donors. Roughly uniform sequencing depth across donors was assumed in presence/absence analyses, although this assumption may not hold. Assigning TCR associations to individual alleles was difficult when HLA alleles, especially DR and DQ, strongly co-occurred. V-gene and J-gene trimming of TCR beta chains was associated with a missense DCLRE1C variant in a later genetic analysis, and the association was replicated in an independent cohort. HLA typing was unavailable for some donors at each locus, so association tests used only the typed subset. Several of the top co-occurrence clusters appeared to be linked to parvovirus B19, influenza, CMV and Epstein-Barr virus, according to a later analysis. In a later analysis, some 18,000 TCR beta sequences were associated with specific HLA alleles at a false discovery rate of 0.05. The authors suggested that the approach could potentially be extended to other disease states and immunological phenotypes. Compared with equally common non-associated chains, HLA-associated TCR beta chains in a later analysis were more clonally expanded and had lower generation probabilities. In vitro tests confirmed that a few of the cytomegalovirus-associated TCR beta chains recognize cytomegalovirus antigens. In a later analysis, TCR association rates were found to vary across HLA loci, with the most associated TCRs seen for DRB1 alleles and the fewest for HLA-C alleles. The classifier was reported to diagnose cytomegalovirus status with high specificity and sensitivity in both the original and validation cohorts. Because counts were too low, more than 15 rarely observed V segments, including chromosome 9 orphons, were excluded from the earlier analysis of several hundred of the donors. A later analysis found that most CMV-associated TCR beta chains appeared HLA-restricted, with HLA associations seemingly driven largely by CMV exposure. Most TCR sequences were observed very rarely across donors, whereas some public TCRs were present in many individuals. Immune exposure information for the cohort was limited to CMV serostatus. This cohort had only TCR beta chains sequenced, and the lack of alpha or paired-chain data limited which features could be detected. A later genetic analysis reported fewer N-insertions in productive TCRs among donors in an Asian-associated ancestry cluster than the roughly 620-donor mean. A further reported finding was that TCR beta sequences accurately predicted the HLA-A and HLA-B alleles for most subjects in the first cohort. The study gave a list of some 150 TCR beta chains associated with cytomegalovirus. A cluster of highly shared sequence variants was judged likely to be a technical artifact of the sequencing pipeline.

Preparation of the library involved the immunoSEQ multiplex PCR assay. For the multiplex PCR, a mixture combining 60 forward primers for TCR Vbeta segments and 13 reverse primers for TCR Jbeta segments was used. The CDR3 region of rearranged TCR beta genes was amplified from genomic DNA by a multiplex PCR assay. Amplified TCR beta libraries were sequenced as 87-base-pair reads on the Illumina HiSeq System. On the authors' methods: A later analysis tallied tens of millions of unique TCR beta chains across the approximately 670 repertoires, and approximately 9.9 million of those chains were shared by two or more donors. A nearest-neighbor algorithm error-corrected the raw reads and collapsed the reads into unique sequences, merging closely related sequences to remove PCR and sequencing errors. To assign V, D and J gene segments, CDR3 sequences were aligned to IMGT reference sequences. For a sequence to be retained, a match of at least six nucleotides to both a V gene segment and a J gene segment was required. Rearrangements were called productive when the CDR3 lacked stop codons and stayed in frame with V and J; all others were non-productive. Following IMGT convention, CDR3 was defined as the stretch from the second conserved V-encoded cysteine to the conserved J-encoded phenylalanine. Sequences without an unambiguous match to a single V gene segment were excluded from the earlier analysis of about 640 of the donors. An earlier analysis of a few hundred of the donors called V segments functional above 56.7% productive rearrangements and segregating when the between-donor standard deviation exceeded 5%. A statistical classification framework was developed to diagnose cytomegalovirus status using the catalog of TCR beta chain sequences. V and J gene assignment, in a later analysis, came from comparing TCR nucleotide sequences with IMGT/GENE-DB human TR gene sequences. In a later analysis, CDR3 sequences and most-parsimonious VDJ recombination scenarios were assigned using the TCRdist pipeline. In a later analysis, every TCR beta chain was defined by the combination of its CDR3 amino acid sequence and its V-gene family, and reads without a unique V-gene family were dropped. In a later analysis, 450 to 600 highly shared, low-generation-probability nucleotide sequences were removed to address suspected cross-contamination and a sequencing artifact. In a later analysis, a clonal expansion index for each public chain was calculated from normalized within-repertoire ranks of inferred template counts. A later analysis computed generation probabilities with a VDJ recombination model fitted to out-of-frame rearrangements, and checked the results against IGoR. A later analysis scored TCR-TCR, TCR-HLA and TCR-CMV co-occurrence with hypergeometric tests, applying a repertoire-size bias correction to TCR pairs. To estimate false discovery rates, a later analysis permuted the HLA or CMV assignments 20 times. In a later analysis, co-occurring TCRs were grouped using DBSCAN, with TCRdist sequence similarity added in when clustering inside HLA-allele-positive subsets. For co-occurrence clustering, repertoires with fewer than 30,000 or more than 120,000 public chains were excluded, along with four to six repertoires with anomalous nucleotide sharing. In TCRdb, the immuneACCESS table is reduced to in-frame sequences with V and J assigned. These tables do not hold every clone; where another copy was compared, an unresolved V gene accounts for under half, and the others remain unexplained. That table supplies the V and J calls and clone size; D and trimming were determined from the DNA. In this sample the table shows about 140,000 clones, roughly four fifths of which occur a single time. Clones ranked in the top ten supply approximately 3.2% of the sample.

The clonotype was recovered from a man younger than 30 in good health and CMV-seropositive. Sequenced material: PBMCs.

The sequence in DNA is TGCGCCAGCAGCTTCGCGGGAGGGGGCTCAGATACGCAGTATTTT. Protein translation: CASSFAGGGSDTQYF. In this chain, TRBV5-1 is recombined with TRBJ2-3; TRBD2 fits 9 bases in the junction. The CDR3 measures 15 amino acids from cysteine to phenylalanine. Of all the DNA, just the CDR3 is kept, 45 bases in frame from base 1. Trimming leaves V shorter by 2 bases and J shorter by 4 bases, with the junction holding 5 bases beyond the gene matches. From the germline V gene, CDR1 is SGHRS and CDR2 is YFSETQ.